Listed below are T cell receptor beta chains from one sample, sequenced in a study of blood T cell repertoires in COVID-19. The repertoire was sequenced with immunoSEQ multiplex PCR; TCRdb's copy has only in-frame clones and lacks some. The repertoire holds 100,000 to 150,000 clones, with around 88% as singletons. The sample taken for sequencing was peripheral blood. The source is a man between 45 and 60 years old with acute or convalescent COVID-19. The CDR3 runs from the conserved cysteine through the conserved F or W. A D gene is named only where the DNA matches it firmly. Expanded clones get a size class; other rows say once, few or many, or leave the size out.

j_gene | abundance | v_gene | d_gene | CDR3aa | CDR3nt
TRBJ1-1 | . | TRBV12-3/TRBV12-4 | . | CATSTWSNTEAFF | TGTGCCACCTCCACATGGTCGAACACTGAAGCTTTCTTT
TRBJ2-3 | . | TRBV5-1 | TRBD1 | CASRLPTGGDTQYF | TGCGCCAGTCGCCTCCCGACAGGGGGGGATACGCAGTATTTT
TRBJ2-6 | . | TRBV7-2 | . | CASSSLWRGESGANVLTF | TGTGCCAGCAGCTCGTTGTGGCGGGGTGAATCTGGGGCCAACGTCCTGACTTTC
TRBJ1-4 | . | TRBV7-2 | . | CASGRDALNNEKLFF | TGTGCCAGCGGGCGGGACGCCCTTAACAATGAAAAACTGTTTTTT
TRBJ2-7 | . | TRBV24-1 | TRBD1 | CATSDLPWTGAYEQYF | TGTGCCACCAGTGATTTGCCCTGGACAGGTGCCTACGAGCAGTACTTC
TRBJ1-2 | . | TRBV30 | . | CAWSVRGGRNYGYTF | TGTGCCTGGAGTGTACGGGGGGGCCGGAACTATGGCTACACCTTC
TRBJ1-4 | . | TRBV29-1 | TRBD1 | CSVVEAGTGNEKLFF | TGCAGCGTTGTAGAAGCCGGGACAGGGAATGAAAAACTGTTTTTT
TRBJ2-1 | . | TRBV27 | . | CASRWVGTHNEQFF | TGTGCCAGCAGATGGGTAGGGACTCACAATGAGCAGTTCTTC
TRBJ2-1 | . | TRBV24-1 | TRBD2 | CATSDPSGAGDEQFF | TGTGCCACCAGTGACCCGAGCGGGGCCGGGGATGAGCAGTTCTTC
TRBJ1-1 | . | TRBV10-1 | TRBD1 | CASSWGARQGLPSTEAFF | TGCGCCAGCTCCTGGGGGGCCAGACAGGGGCTGCCTAGCACTGAAGCTTTCTTT
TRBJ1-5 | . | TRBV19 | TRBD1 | CASRLDRARNQPQHF | TGTGCCAGTAGACTCGACAGGGCACGCAATCAGCCCCAGCATTTT
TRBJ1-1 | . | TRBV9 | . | CASSLTPRYTEAFF | TGTGCCAGCAGCCTGACTCCGAGGTACACTGAAGCTTTCTTT
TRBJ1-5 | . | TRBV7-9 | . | CASSLGGGDLKPQHF | TGTGCCAGCAGCTTAGGGGGTGGGGACTTGAAGCCCCAGCATTTT
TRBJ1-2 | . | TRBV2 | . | CASYRQGPGGYTF | TGTGCCAGCTATCGGCAGGGGCCAGGAGGCTACACCTTC
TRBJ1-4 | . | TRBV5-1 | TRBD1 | CASSSVDRGSEKLFF | TGCGCCAGCAGCTCCGTCGACAGGGGAAGTGAAAAACTGTTTTTT
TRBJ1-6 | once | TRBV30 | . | CAWNQEGSPLHF | TGTGCCTGGAATCAGGAGGGTTCACCCCTCCACTTT
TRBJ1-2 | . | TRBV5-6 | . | CASSLTGRQDLYGYTF | TGTGCCAGCAGCTTAACGGGAAGACAGGACCTCTATGGCTACACCTTC
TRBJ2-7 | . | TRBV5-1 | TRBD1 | CASSWTGAPYEQYF | TGCGCCAGCAGCTGGACAGGGGCACCCTACGAGCAGTACTTC
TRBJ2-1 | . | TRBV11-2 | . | CASSTRVSSYNEQFF | TGTGCCAGCAGCACCAGGGTCAGCTCCTACAATGAGCAGTTCTTC
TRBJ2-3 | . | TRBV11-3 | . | CASSLAQGSTDTQYF | TGTGCCAGCAGCTTAGCACAGGGAAGCACAGATACGCAGTATTTT
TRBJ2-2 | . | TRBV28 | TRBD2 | CASSFTGLQNTGELFF | TGTGCCAGCAGTTTCACGGGACTACAGAACACCGGGGAGCTGTTTTTT
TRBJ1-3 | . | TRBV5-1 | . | CASSLEGGSGNTIYF | TGCGCCAGCAGCTTGGAGGGAGGCTCTGGAAACACCATATATTTT
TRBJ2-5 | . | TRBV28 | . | CASSFIVLRGGETQYF | TGTGCCAGCAGTTTTATCGTACTCAGGGGAGGGGAGACCCAGTACTTC
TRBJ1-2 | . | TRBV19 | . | CASSTPAGRSNYGYTF | TGTGCCAGTAGTACCCCCGCCGGCCGGAGTAACTATGGCTACACCTTC
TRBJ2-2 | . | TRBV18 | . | CASSLLTSSPGELFF | TGTGCCAGCTCATTACTTACTAGCTCACCCGGGGAGCTGTTTTTT
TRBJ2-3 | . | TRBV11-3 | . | CASSAWGGNTDTQYF | TGTGCCAGCAGCGCCTGGGGCGGGAACACAGATACGCAGTATTTT
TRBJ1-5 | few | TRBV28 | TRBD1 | CASSLSEQGIQPQHF | TGTGCCAGCAGTTTATCAGAACAGGGGATTCAGCCCCAGCATTTT
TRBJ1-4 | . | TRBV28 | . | CATLSTRDEKLFF | TGTGCCACCCTTTCGACCAGGGATGAAAAACTGTTTTTT
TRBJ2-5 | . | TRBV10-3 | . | CAISEWAGETQYF | TGTGCCATCAGTGAGTGGGCGGGTGAGACCCAGTACTTC
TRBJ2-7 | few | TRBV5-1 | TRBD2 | CASGLGLAVVYEQYF | TGCGCCAGCGGTTTGGGGCTAGCGGTCGTCTACGAGCAGTACTTC
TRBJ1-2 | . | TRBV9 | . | CASSPRYNYGYTF | TGTGCCAGCAGCCCCAGATATAACTATGGCTACACCTTC